These 21 T cell receptor beta chains were sequenced from one sample in a study of blood T cells in healthy people across ages. A second about 6 to 12 cycle PCR used barcoded and J-beta primers. TCRdb ran MiXCR on the 5' RACE reads and lists one entry per CDR3 protein. The table lists 800,000 or so distinct CDR3 sequences, 46% of them singletons, with roughly 20% in the top ten. The sequencing sample was made of blood. All receptors come from a man older than 75 in good health.

This chain uses TRBV7-2 with TRBJ2-1; D may be TRBD2 (6 bases). V lost 3 bases, J lost 9 bases, and 15 bases lay in between. CDR3 length equals 14 residues. CDR1 is SGHTA, CDR2 FQGNSA, per germline. Here the CDR3 DNA reads TGTGCCAGCAGCTTTTTGGGAGGAAGGGGTGAGCAGTTCTTC. It is translated as CASSFLGGRGEQFF.

Here the CDR3 DNA reads TGTGCCAGCCAGGGCGGGAGGGCCTACGAGCAGTACTTC. This encodes CASQGGRAYEQYF. V gene TRBV2 combines with J gene TRBJ2-7; 9 positions agree with TRBD2. The CDR3 is made up of 13 amino acids. The V and J ends lost 8 bases and 2 bases, in that order; junction bases with no gene match: 4. Germline CDR1 and CDR2: SNHLY and FYNNEI.

The V gene is TRBV15, the J gene TRBJ1-4, with D possibly being TRBD1 (5 bases). This CDR3 comprises 15 residues. With 3 bases removed from V and 8 bases from J, the gap between germline ends came to 16 bases. The germline gives CDR1 LNHNV, CDR2 YYDKDF (reference sequence). The CDR3 loop reads CATSRDRQSGEKLFF. The CDR3 coding sequence is TGTGCCACCAGCAGGGACCGACAGTCGGGGGAAAAACTGTTTTTT.

The gene calls are TRBV11-3 and TRBJ2-3; 15 nucleotides align to TRBD2. This CDR3 spans 20 amino acids. Germline values: CDR1 SGHNT, CDR2 YENEEA. J was trimmed by 0 bases and V by 5 bases; bases with no gene match: 12. The CDR3 protein is CASSAGTSGRTPSSTDTQYF. The CDR3 coding sequence is TGTGCCAGCAGCGCCGGGACTAGCGGGAGGACACCTTCTAGCACAGATACGCAGTATTTT.

The chain carries TRBV20-1 and TRBJ2-7, with 16 bases aligning to TRBD2. Germline V gene data show CDR1 as DFQATT and CDR2 as SNEGSKA (reference sequence). The V and J ends lost 3 bases and 6 bases, in that order; junction bases with no gene match: 5. The CDR3 contains 15 residues. In DNA, the CDR3 is TGCAGTGCTAGGGGACTAGCGGGAGGGAGAGGCGAGCAGTACTTC. Its translation: CSARGLAGGRGEQYF.

In this sample, this clonotype turned up once. The V and J genes are TRBV7-8 and TRBJ1-4; maybe TRBD1 (5 bases). Germline CDR1 SGHVS, CDR2 FQNEAQ. CDR3 size: 17 residues. V lost 6 bases and J 5 bases, leaving 22 bases between the germline ends. The CDR3 spells CASSFPSGRRTNEKLFF. The CDR3 region has the DNA TGTGCCAGCAGTTTTCCGTCGGGACGACGGACAAATGAAAAACTGTTTTTT.

This clonotype is a singleton in its sample. The CDR3 sequence: CASSPGRRDGYTF. In nucleotides, the CDR3 is TGTGCCAGCAGCCCCGGACGTCGGGATGGCTACACCTTC. V and J are TRBV6-5 and TRBJ1-2; D is undetermined. Trimming stripped 6 bases from V and 6 bases from J, with 14 bases between. The CDR3 extends over 13 amino acids. The V gene's germline CDR1 is MNHEY and CDR2 SVGAGI.

A few counts support this clonotype. The gene calls are TRBV20-1 and TRBJ1-1; the match to TRBD1 covers 8 bases. The CDR3 spans 12 residues. Looked up from germline, CDR1 is DFQATT and CDR2 is SNEGSKA (reference sequence). With V trimmed by 7 bases and J by 7 bases, 8 bases remained unmatched. In nucleotides, the CDR3 is TGCAGTGGGAACAGGGGGGATAATGAAGCTTTCTTT. It specifies CSGNRGDNEAFF.

Concerning this clonotype itself: A much larger clone sits a single nucleotide away, making a read error possible. This chain's CDR3 is CARSFQGAVWQYF. The CDR3 DNA sequence: TGTGCCCGCAGTTTTCAGGGGGCGGTTTGGCAGTACTTC. This rearrangement joins TRBV12-3 or TRBV12-4 to TRBJ2-5; 8 bases line up with TRBD1. The CDR3 runs 13 residues.

This clonotype was counted at least ten times. The chain links TRBV7-2 to TRBJ1-6; D not resolved. The V gene lost 1 base and the J gene lost 5 bases, with 9 bases spanning the gap. Germline V gives CDR1 SGHTA, CDR2 FQGNSA. The CDR3 length is 15 residues. The CDR3 region is CASSLVSSNNSPLHF. CDR3 in DNA: TGTGCCAGCAGCTTAGTGTCGTCCAATAATTCACCCCTCCACTTT.

This CDR3 reads CASSTHPLGSDTEAFF. The CDR3 nucleotides read TGCGCCAGCAGCACTCACCCCCTAGGTTCGGACACTGAAGCTTTCTTT. J is TRBJ1-1 and V is TRBV5-1; D is undetermined. The CDR3 length is 16 residues. CDR1 SGHRS and CDR2 YFSETQ come from the germline V gene. V shed 4 bases and J shed 3 bases, with 19 bases lying between them.

The genes are TRBV7-3 and TRBJ2-4; D is unresolved. V lost 1 base and J lost 4, with 26 bases in between. The CDR3 is made up of 20 amino acids. Looked up from germline, CDR1 is SGHTA and CDR2 is FQGTGA. The CDR3 region has the DNA TGTGCCAGCAGCTTAATCTCGTCGGCTCGGGCGGAGTTTACGAAAAACATTCAGTACTTC. Translating gives CASSLISSARAEFTKNIQYF.

This clonotype has more than one count but fewer than ten. The chain carries TRBV12-3 or TRBV12-4 and TRBJ2-7; D is unresolved. Between the trimmed V and J ends, which lost 4 bases and 0 bases, there was a span of 10 bases. The CDR3 is 14 amino acids. CDR3 DNA sequence: TGTGCCAGCAGTTCCACACAGAGCTCCTACGAGCAGTACTTC. Translation gives CASSSTQSSYEQYF.

The chain recombines TRBV7-6 with TRBJ2-5; D may be TRBD2 (5 bases). The closer fit of TRBJ2-7 to the DNA end suggests the J call may be wrong. Germline V CDR1 and CDR2: SGHVS, FNYEAQ. CDR3 size: 13 residues. The CDR3 DNA sequence: TGTGCCAGCAGCGTAAAAGAGGGCGCCGAGCAGTACTTC. It encodes CASSVKEGAEQYF.

This clonotype was seen only a few times. V is TRBV4-2 and J is TRBJ2-1; D may be TRBD2 (5 bases). The germline V and J ends were trimmed by 4 bases and 6 bases, with 10 bases remaining between them. Germline loops: CDR1 LGHNA, CDR2 YNFKEQ. This CDR3 spans 13 amino acids. The CDR3 bases are TGTGCCAGCAGCCCAATACTAGGCAATGAGCAGTTCTTC. Translation gives CASSPILGNEQFF.

This clonotype was counted many times. This chain uses TRBV20-1 with TRBJ2-3; 9 bases map to TRBD2. CDR1 DFQATT and CDR2 SNEGSKA come from the germline V gene (reference sequence). V was pared by 6 bases and J by 1 base, with 11 bases of the junction left unmatched. This CDR3 is 16 amino acids long. CDR3 bases: TGCAGTGCAGGGGGATTAGCGGGAGTGGGCACAGATACGCAGTATTTT. It specifies CSAGGLAGVGTDTQYF.

The chain uses TRBV10-3 and TRBJ2-1, with 10 nucleotides matching TRBD1. From germline, CDR1 is ENHRY and CDR2 SYGVKD. J gave up 4 bases and V 6 bases, and 6 bases lay outside the gene matches. The length of the CDR3 is 15 residues. The CDR3, as DNA: TGTGCCATCAGGGAGGGACAGGGGCTTTACAATGAGCAGTTCTTC. Its translation: CAIREGQGLYNEQFF.

This clonotype was counted a few times. The chain is built from TRBV28 and TRBJ2-7; a possible D gene is TRBD1 (6 bases). CDR3 length equals 14 residues. Deletions cut 8 bases from V and 5 bases from J, with 19 bases between. Germline CDR1 is MDHEN and CDR2 is SYDVKM. The CDR3 DNA is TGTGCCAGCGCCTCTGCAGGGGTCCGGAACGAGCAGTACTTC. This encodes CASASAGVRNEQYF.

This clonotype appeared a few times. V gene TRBV6-6 combines with J gene TRBJ2-7, with a tentative D call TRBD2 (5 bases). Trimming stripped 4 bases from V and 10 bases from J, with 11 bases between. The CDR3 is 11 amino acids. Germline CDR1 reads MNHNY; CDR2 reads SVGAGI (reference sequence). In DNA, the CDR3 is TGTGCCAGCAGTTGGGCGGAGGCCCAGTACTTC. It specifies CASSWAEAQYF.

This clonotype was detected only a few times. CDR3: CSGGQGGTYEQYF. For the CDR3, the DNA is TGCAGTGGAGGACAGGGGGGAACCTACGAGCAGTACTTC. This chain joins TRBV20-1 and TRBJ2-7; 10 nucleotides align to TRBD1. The CDR3 totals 13 residues. With 7 bases clipped from V and 2 bases from J, the junction kept 5 bases outside the gene matches. Germline assignment: CDR1 DFQATT and CDR2 SNEGSKA (reference sequence).

A few counts support this clonotype. The chain uses TRBV3-1 and TRBJ2-7; D ambiguous. The closer fit of TRBJ2-4 to the DNA end suggests the J call may be wrong. Germline loops: CDR1 LGHDT, CDR2 YNNKEL (reference sequence). The CDR3 covers 14 residues. In DNA, the CDR3 is TGTGCCAGCAGCCAAGCCTCCTCGCCAGGCATTCAGTACTTC. It encodes CASSQASSPGIQYF.